This T cell receptor (beta chain) derives from a study of T cell responses to AZD1222 COVID-19 vaccine. The table came from immunoSEQ multiplex PCR; TCRdb's copy has only in-frame clones and leaves some out. The sample contains 35,000 to 55,000 clones, 83% of which appear only once. Deletions cut 3 bases from V and 0 bases from J, with 5 bases between. Germline CDR1 and CDR2: GTSNPN and SVGIG (reference sequence). CDR3 size: 12 residues. General study points: Clonal diversity was possibly underestimated, and the donors were mostly white British, with more females.

To note about this clone: Its antigen is not identified.

This chain uses TRBV30 with TRBJ1-1; D remains unclear. The sample consisted of peripheral blood, taken on day 0 of AZD1222 vaccination. The source is an adult in good health. The CDR3 sequence: CAWRDLNTEAFF. As DNA, the CDR3 is TGTGCCTGGAGAGATTTGAACACTGAAGCTTTCTTT. The variable domain in full, completed from reference TRBV30 and TRBJ1-1, reads SQTIHQWPATLVQPVGSPLSLECTVEGTSNPNLYWYRQAAGRGLQLLFYSVGIGQISSEVPQNLSASRPQDRQFILSSKKLLLSDSGFYLCAWRDLNTEAFFGQGTRLTVV.